The following is a TCR beta chain sequence with its context. Its antigen target is currently unknown. The sample holds no much larger clone one base away, and base qualities are not on file. The method was the immunoSEQ multiplex PCR assay. Rearranged TCR beta chain sequences were amplified using the hsTCRB Kit according to the manufacturer's protocol. Sequencing of TCRB libraries was carried out on an Illumina MiSeq. In the source study's methods: The kit vendor's proprietary platform handled demultiplexing, trimming and gene mapping. TCRdb carries this immuneACCESS record with in-frame sequences only. Its versions omit some clonotypes, under half of them owing to an unresolved V gene in the studies checked, with the rest unexplained. For V, J and clone size, that table is used; D and trimming come from the DNA. The sample table records roughly 60,000 clones; 70% to 85% of these occur just once. The ten top clones hold about 3.8% of the sample.

The CDR3 starts with the cysteine, ends with the phenylalanine, and has 11 residues. The read is trimmed to its CDR3 DNA, 33 bases read in frame from base 1. The germline V gene (reference sequence) provides CDR1 DFQATT and CDR2 SNEGSKA. The junction carries 12 bases between V and J, which are trimmed by 7 bases and 11 bases respectively. The source of the sample is a study of a mutant IDH1 vaccine in newly diagnosed glioma (dated by TCRdb to 2020 to 2022). A note on the overall study: Eight vaccinations were administered to patients in weeks 1, 3, 5, 7, 11, 15, 19 and 23, corresponding to visits V03 through V10. Vaccination began 4-6 weeks after radiotherapy alone, or alongside temozolomide cycles in the chemotherapy-containing groups. The approximately 32 treated patients were around 62% male and around 40% female, with a mean age of around 40 years. Prior to enrollment, standard therapy consisting of radiotherapy alone, temozolomide alone, or radiochemotherapy with temozolomide had been administered to patients, with the combination being received by most patients. Six visits were used for peripheral blood collection: V03 (baseline), V05, V07, V10, V12 and V13. For exploratory analyses, longitudinal TCRB deep sequencing was carried out in roughly 23 treated patients wherever samples were available. The paper as a whole reports these results and caveats: It was noted by the authors that analyses of patient blood samples could not be reproduced owing to sample limitations. Across multiple MHC alleles, vaccine-induced immune responses were seen in around 94% of patients. Pseudoprogression appeared unrelated to alterations in the top peripheral T cell clonotypes detected by TCRB sequencing. Selection of PBMC samples for TCRB deep sequencing was based on availability.

The sample's time point, from its label and the paper: week 11, during vaccination. Each vaccine dose, consisting of 300 ug of a 20-mer mutant IDH1 peptide in Montanide, was administered subcutaneously with topical imiquimod. Donors had newly diagnosed WHO grade 3 or 4 IDH1-mutant astrocytomas with loss of nuclear ATRX. The samples were drawn from NOA16, a multicentre, single-arm, open-label phase I trial in Germany that tested a mutant IDH1 peptide vaccine in humans for the first time. Genomic DNA for TCRB sequencing was isolated from EDTA blood with the DNeasy Blood and Tissue Kit. The TCR comes from a man under 40 with glioma. This receptor chain uses TRBV20-1 and TRBJ1-6, with no D gene named confidently. The sequencing here drew on PBMCs, taken from a glioma patient whose treatment included an IDH1 peptide vaccine. In nucleotide form, the sequence is TGCAGTGTTGGGAGGGAAGCACCCCTCCACTTT. This gives the protein CSVGREAPLHF.